This paragraph reports one T cell receptor (beta chain). The target of this receptor is not known. It has no much larger one-base neighbor in the sample; base qualities were not kept. The cohort was made up of roughly 670 healthy bone marrow donors. At the time of sampling, all cohort members were nominally healthy, though unrecorded immune exposures were likely present. The donor was CMV seronegative and was included in the group of approximately 350 seronegative cohort members. Every donor gave a peripheral blood sample, and the peripheral blood mononuclear cells from that sample were used for TCR beta sequencing. Genomic DNA extraction from the blood cell samples was performed with the Qiagen DNeasy Blood Extraction Kit. The CDR1 and CDR2 encoded by the germline V gene are MDHEN and SYDVKM. The junction shows trimming of 3 bases on V and 7 bases on J, plus 15 bases between the germline ends. The CDR3 numbers 14 residues from cysteine through phenylalanine. Solely the CDR3 DNA is kept, with 42 bases framed from the first base.

The data originate from a study of cytomegalovirus exposure and HLA in healthy donors (dated by TCRdb to about 2017). About the investigation overall: An earlier analysis of around 600 of the donors reported 250 to 350 Gb of sequence data and some 120 million unique TCR beta sequences from 150 million to 200 million T cells. To study patterns of TCR occurrence, a later analysis re-analyzed previously published TCR beta repertoires from hundreds of donors and added high-resolution HLA genotyping. The study aimed to test whether signatures of past pathogen exposure could be identified by cataloging public T cell receptors. On average, 235,054 unique TCR beta nucleotide sequences were sequenced per donor among 398 genotyped donors of the cohort, with 15% to 20% of those sequences being non-productive. Donor age, sex, ethnicity and CMV serostatus were compiled together with the repertoire data. An early release covering roughly 640 HLA-typed donors comprised approximately 290 gigabases of sequencing data and about 90 million unique TCR sequences. In a later genetic analysis, genome-wide SNP genotypes for about 55% of the roughly 700 donors were used, and that subset was treated as a discovery cohort. About five DR-DQ haplotypes were treated as single units for association and clustering because of strong linkage in the cohort. The study combined high-throughput TCR immunosequencing, statistical association of individual TCRs with disease status, and machine learning to predict cytomegalovirus infection status. Typing coverage varied by locus: about 629-640 donors for A, B, C, DRB1 and DQB1; roughly 560 for DQA1; nearly 610 for DPA1; more than 450 for DPB1. Besides the first cohort of 666 subjects, a separate validation cohort made up of 120 different subjects was used. Both class I and class II loci were covered by HLA typing, at four-digit resolution. The study used immunosequencing to profile the T cell repertoires of approximately 650 subjects and linked those repertoires to cytomegalovirus serostatus. Rather than drawing on any new phenotypic data, the later analysis identified candidate immune exposures from TCR beta sequences and the way those sequences occurred across donors. In an earlier analysis of roughly 580 of the donors, high-throughput TCR beta sequencing was used to judge whether each TCR beta V gene segment behaved as functional or pseudogenic. Among the approximately 420 genotyped donors, around 81% belonged to the genetic ancestry cluster associated with self-reported Caucasian donors. All discovery cohort repertoires had been generated on a single sequencing platform.

Summary of the overall study and its limitations: The cohort was sequenced for TCR beta chains only, and without alpha or paired-chain data the features that could be detected were limited. A group of highly shared sequence variants was considered likely to be a technical artifact of the sequencing pipeline. A further reported finding was that TCR beta sequences accurately predicted the HLA-A and HLA-B alleles for most subjects in the first cohort. HLA typing was unavailable for some donors at each locus, so association tests used only the typed subset. The classifier was reported to diagnose cytomegalovirus status with high specificity and sensitivity in both the original and validation cohorts. In a later analysis, HLA-associated TCR beta chains showed more clonal expansion and lower generation probabilities than non-associated chains that were equally common. Linkage disequilibrium might explain the correlated functional status among segregating V segments, but an unknown experimental factor could not be ruled out. A few of the identified cytomegalovirus-associated TCR beta chains were confirmed in vitro to be specific for cytomegalovirus antigens. Specific HLA alleles were associated with 15,000 to 20,000 TCR beta sequences at a false discovery rate of 0.05 in a later analysis. Most TCR sequences were observed very rarely across donors, whereas some public TCRs were present in many individuals. Some IMGT-functional V segments, including TRBV6-2 and TRBV6-3, could not be told apart with the 87-base-pair reads, so those segments were excluded. Because counts were too low, 15 to 20 rarely observed V segments, including chromosome 9 orphons, were left out of the earlier analysis of a few hundred of the donors. It was suggested by the authors that the approach could potentially be generalized to other disease states and immunological phenotypes. In a later genetic analysis, a missense DCLRE1C variant was associated with V-gene and J-gene trimming of TCR beta chains, and the association was replicated in an independent cohort. For the cohort, immune exposure information was limited to CMV serostatus. In the study, some 160 TCR beta chains were listed as associated with cytomegalovirus. An earlier analysis of approximately 570 of the donors showed that most TCR beta V segments appeared in productive rearrangements either about 87% or about 30% of the time, which broadly matched IMGT annotations. According to a later analysis, TCR association rates differed among HLA loci, with DRB1 alleles showing the most associated TCRs and HLA-C alleles showing the fewest. A later analysis found that most CMV-associated TCR beta chains appeared HLA-restricted, with HLA associations seemingly driven largely by CMV exposure. The presence/absence analyses assumed that sequencing depth was roughly uniform across donors, and that assumption may not be true. When HLA alleles, especially DR and DQ, strongly co-occurred, TCR associations were difficult to assign to individual alleles. A later genetic analysis reported fewer N-insertions in productive TCRs among donors in an Asian-associated ancestry cluster than the roughly 700-donor mean. A later analysis reported that several top co-occurrence clusters appeared linked to parvovirus B19, influenza, CMV and Epstein-Barr virus.

The method behind the library was the immunoSEQ multiplex PCR assay. For the multiplex PCR, a mixture combining 60 forward primers for TCR Vbeta segments and 13 reverse primers for TCR Jbeta segments was used. The CDR3 region of rearranged TCR beta genes was amplified from genomic DNA with a multiplex PCR assay. Amplified TCR beta libraries were sequenced as 87-base-pair reads on the Illumina HiSeq System. Concerning the study's data processing: A later analysis counted around 72 million unique TCR beta chains across the 550 to 800 repertoires, and 10 million to 12 million of these chains were shared by at least two donors. A nearest-neighbor algorithm error-corrected the raw reads and collapsed the reads into unique sequences, merging closely related sequences to remove PCR and sequencing errors. To assign V, D and J gene segments, CDR3 sequences were aligned to IMGT reference sequences. For a sequence to be retained, at least a six-nucleotide match to both a V gene segment and a J gene segment was required. A rearrangement was called productive if the CDR3 had no stop codons and remained in frame with V and J, and every other rearrangement was called non-productive. CDR3 was defined according to IMGT convention as the region running from the second conserved V-encoded cysteine to the conserved J-encoded phenylalanine. Sequences without an unambiguous match to a single V gene segment were excluded from the earlier analysis of about 600 of the donors. An earlier analysis of several hundred of the donors called V segments functional above 56.7% productive rearrangements and segregating when the between-donor standard deviation exceeded 5%. A statistical classification framework was built to diagnose cytomegalovirus status from the catalog of TCR beta chain sequences. A later analysis assigned V and J genes by comparing TCR nucleotide sequences with IMGT/GENE-DB human TR gene sequences. In a later analysis, CDR3 sequences and most-parsimonious VDJ recombination scenarios were assigned using the TCRdist pipeline. In a later analysis, each TCR beta chain was defined by its CDR3 amino acid sequence together with its V-gene family, and reads without a unique V-gene family were excluded. As a way to deal with suspected cross-contamination and a sequencing artifact, a later analysis dropped hundreds of nucleotide sequences that were highly shared and had low generation probability. In a later analysis, a clonal expansion index was calculated for each public chain from normalized within-repertoire ranks of inferred template counts. In a later analysis, generation probabilities were computed using a VDJ recombination model fitted to out-of-frame rearrangements, and the results were checked against IGoR. Hypergeometric tests were used in a later analysis to score TCR-TCR, TCR-HLA and TCR-CMV co-occurrence, with a repertoire-size bias correction applied to the TCR pairs. To estimate false discovery rates, a later analysis permuted the HLA or CMV assignments 20 times. In a later analysis, co-occurring TCRs were grouped using DBSCAN, with TCRdist sequence similarity added in when clustering inside HLA-allele-positive subsets. For co-occurrence clustering, repertoires with fewer than 30,000 or more than 120,000 public chains were excluded, along with roughly 5 repertoires with anomalous nucleotide sharing. Here the immuneACCESS table is served through TCRdb, limited to in-frame sequences with V and J called. Missing clones are a known gap in these copies; in checked studies unresolved V genes cover under half, and the rest lacks a known reason. V and J calls and clone size are those listed in that table; D and trimming were worked out from the DNA. This sample gives hundreds of thousands of clones in total; under 80% of them show up just once. The top ten hold over 2% of the sample.

This chain joins TRBV28 to TRBJ1-1; TRBD1 is perhaps the D gene, given 5 matching bases. The specimen sequenced was PBMCs. This sequence originates from a female donor in good health and CMV-seronegative. In nucleotide form, the sequence is TGTGCCAGCAGTTTTCGGGCACGACAGTTTGAAGCTTTCTTT. Its protein reads: CASSFRARQFEAFF.